This TCR beta chain was sequenced in a study of human T cells and chemical hapten exposure. Study-wide background: Sensitization employed 2% DPC on approximately 2 cm by approximately 2 cm of upper inner arm skin.

The table lists this clonotype with a few counts. J lost 7 bases, V lost 4 bases, and 5 bases had no gene match. CDR3 length: 15 amino acids. Germline lookup yields CDR1 MGHRA and CDR2 YSYEKL. Time point denoted: patch test 1, 2 weeks after DPC sensitization. Treatment defined: therapeutic diphenylcyclopropenone sensitization with weekly scalp DPC. A single record per CDR3 protein comes from TCRdb applying MiXCR to the RACE reads. This table has around 300,000 distinct CDR3 sequences, approximately 6.3% appearing once. This material consisted of whole blood, taken in connection with sensitization to the hapten diphenylcyclopropenone (DPC). This sequence originates from a woman aged 18-35 years with alopecia areata. Some clones in this sample may be carry-over from other donors' samples. The rearrangement joins TRBV4-1 to TRBJ1-6; 9 bases are a match to TRBD1. DNA for the CDR3: TGCGCCAGCAGCCCTGGGGACAGGGAGAATTCACCCCTCCACTTT. Its protein product is CASSPGDRENSPLHF.